The clone carrying this T cell receptor (beta chain) is labeled medium-sized. Full-length variable regions came from constant-region reverse primers plus semi-nested Nested Universal Primer A PCR. MiXCR, applied by TCRdb to the 5' RACE reads, yields one record per CDR3 protein. This sample carries 55,000 to 75,000 distinct CDR3 sequences, under 35% of them seen once, and the ten largest clones take roughly 2%. CDR3 length: 15 amino acids. Germline loops: CDR1 SGHTA, CDR2 FQGTGA. V lost 5 bases and J 2 bases, leaving 10 bases between the germline ends. The sample consisted of tumor-infiltrating naive CD4+ T cells sorted from the breast tumor. Subset in this sample: naive CD4+ T cells, CD4+CD45RA+CD25-. This receptor was identified in a female donor with breast cancer. This rearrangement joins TRBV7-3 to TRBJ2-6, with D possibly TRBD1 on 6 matching bases. In nucleotides, the CDR3 is TGTGCCAGCAGCCCCGGACAGCCTGGGGCCAACGTCCTGACTTTC. Encoded protein: CASSPGQPGANVLTF.